These 17 T cell receptor beta chains were sequenced from one sample in a study of cytomegalovirus exposure and HLA in healthy donors (dated by TCRdb to the late 2010s). The library relied on the immunoSEQ multiplex PCR assay. Sourced from immuneACCESS, this table was stored by TCRdb with only in-frame sequences that have V and J called. A share of the clones is absent; for the studies checked, an unresolved V gene accounts for under half, and the remainder has no known explanation. For this sample there are around 300,000 clones; around 86% appear just once. Of the sample, roughly 0.99% is held by the ten largest clones. Sequencing was performed on PBMCs. These receptors were taken from a woman aged 18-30 years in good health and CMV-seronegative.

Remarks on this clone: This same CDR3 is encoded by further DNA sequences in the sample. The chain combines TRBV27 with TRBJ1-1; the D gene is possibly TRBD1 (5 bases). Per the germline V gene, CDR1 is MNHEY and CDR2 is SMNVEV (reference sequence). The CDR3 covers 14 residues. V lost 3 bases and J lost 1, with 9 bases in between. Here the CDR3 DNA reads TGTGCCAGCAGTTTGGGGCAGGGGAACACTGAAGCTTTCTTT. Protein: CASSLGQGNTEAFF.

The chain recombines TRBV29-1 with TRBJ2-1, with TRBD2 identical over 7 bases. The CDR3 loop spans 11 amino acids. V trimming: 7 bases; J trimming: 10 bases; junction bases outside the gene matches: 7. CDR1 SQVTM and CDR2 ANQGSEA come from the germline V gene. As DNA, the CDR3 is TGCAGCGCTACAACGGGGGGAGAGCAGTTCTTC. It yields the protein CSATTGGEQFF.

The chain couples TRBV4-3 to TRBJ1-4, with unresolved D. V was pared by 1 base and J by 5 bases, with 8 bases between. This CDR3 region has 14 residues. CDR1 is LGHNA, CDR2 YSLEER, per germline. The CDR3 loop is CASSQGQFNEKLFF. Here the CDR3 DNA reads TGCGCCAGCAGCCAAGGGCAGTTCAATGAAAAACTGTTTTTT.

The chain employs TRBV5-6 and TRBJ2-5, with TRBD1 identical over 9 bases. This CDR3 region has 13 residues. V lost 4 bases, J lost 5 bases, and 3 bases stayed unmatched. From germline, CDR1 is SGHDT and CDR2 YYEEEE. The CDR3 spells CASSPGTGETQYF. The DNA of the CDR3 is TGTGCCAGCAGCCCGGGGACAGGGGAGACCCAGTACTTC.

The J gene is TRBJ2-5, the V gene TRBV29-1; 10 bases agree with TRBD1. Germline CDR1 is SQVTM and CDR2 is ANQGSEA. V was pared by 7 bases and J by 5 bases, with 10 bases of the junction left unmatched. The CDR3 length is 14 residues. The CDR3 here is CSADRDRGSETQYF. The CDR3 DNA sequence: TGCAGCGCCGATCGGGACAGGGGTTCGGAGACCCAGTACTTC.

V is TRBV5-1 and J is TRBJ2-7; D is uncertain. The V end was cut by 4 bases, the J end by 6 bases, with 11 bases between. CDR3 size: 12 residues. Germline assignment: CDR1 SGHRS and CDR2 YFSETQ. Here the CDR3 reads CASSIGWSEQYF. The CDR3 DNA reads as TGCGCCAGCAGCATTGGCTGGAGCGAGCAGTACTTC.

This clone was detected only a few times. In DNA form, the CDR3 reads TGCAGCGTCGTCCGGGACAGGGAGGCTGGAAACACCATATATTTT. Its protein product is CSVVRDREAGNTIYF. The chain has TRBV29-1 and TRBJ1-3, with 9 bases identical to TRBD1. Unmatched junction bases numbered 8, after V lost 6 bases and J lost 2 bases. This CDR3 spans 15 amino acids. Germline-derived CDR1 and CDR2 are SQVTM and ANQGSEA.

The chain combines TRBV30 with TRBJ2-7, with TRBD1 identical over 7 bases. The CDR3 loop spans 13 amino acids. V lost 4 bases to trimming and J lost 3 bases; unmatched junction nucleotides: 6. In germline, CDR1 is GTSNPN, CDR2 SVGIG (reference sequence). The CDR3 sequence: CAWNRDSYYEQYF. The CDR3 region has the DNA TGTGCCTGGAACCGGGACAGCTACTACGAGCAGTACTTC.

This rearrangement joins TRBV5-4 to TRBJ2-3; 8 bases are a match to TRBD2. V lost 4 bases, J lost 4 bases, and 11 bases stayed unmatched. From germline, CDR1 is SGHNT and CDR2 YYREEE (reference sequence). The CDR3 loop spans 16 amino acids. CDR3 in DNA: TGTGCCAGCAGCCCCCTCGGACTAGCAGTTTCAGATACGCAGTATTTT. Its translation is CASSPLGLAVSDTQYF.

V usage is TRBV30 and J usage is TRBJ2-1; tentative D call: TRBD2 (6 bases). V was pared by 6 bases and J by 5 bases, with 20 bases between. Germline V gene sequence: CDR1 GTSNPN, CDR2 SVGIG (reference sequence). CDR3 length: 15 residues. The CDR3 here is CACLGGPSEDNEQFF. CDR3 bases: TGTGCCTGCCTAGGCGGGCCTAGCGAGGACAATGAGCAGTTCTTC.

This chain links TRBV5-1 with TRBJ2-3; TRBD2 matches at 12 bases. The ends lost 0 bases at V and 3 bases at J; junction bases unmatched: 2. This CDR3 contains 16 residues. CDR1 is SGHRS, CDR2 YFSETQ, per germline. DNA for the CDR3: TGCGCCAGCAGCTTGGAGGGGACTAGCGGGACAGATACGCAGTATTTT. Protein product: CASSLEGTSGTDTQYF.

V is TRBV5-1 and J is TRBJ2-1; 9 bases line up with TRBD1. The CDR3 is 17 amino acids. V dropped 4 bases and J dropped 2; count of bases not matched to a gene: 10. Per germline, CDR1 SGHRS and CDR2 YFSETQ. DNA of the CDR3: TGCGCCAGCAGCCACGCGACAGGGGGACAGGCCTACAATGAGCAGTTCTTC. Amino acids: CASSHATGGQAYNEQFF.

The table lists this clone with a count of one. The rearrangement joins TRBV4-2 to TRBJ2-7, with D possibly matching TRBD2 (6 bases). Trimming removed 2 bases from V and 0 bases from J, with 14 bases in between. The CDR3 has 16 amino acids. Germline V CDR1 and CDR2: LGHNA, YNFKEQ. Written as DNA, the CDR3 is TGTGCCAGCAGCCAATACCGGGACTGGAGCTCCTACGAGCAGTACTTC. Translating gives CASSQYRDWSSYEQYF.

The rearrangement joins TRBV19 to TRBJ1-1; 10 nucleotides agree with TRBD1. Germline loops: CDR1 LNHDA, CDR2 SQIVND (reference sequence). The CDR3 is 13 residues long. The V and J ends lost 3 bases and 8 bases, in that order; junction bases with no gene match: 3. The CDR3 bases are TGTGCCAGTAGTATCGGGACAGGGGAAGAAGCTTTCTTT. Its translation: CASSIGTGEEAFF.

V usage is TRBV6-5 and J usage is TRBJ1-4; D is uncertain. CDR3 length: 14 amino acids. Germline CDR1 is MNHEY and CDR2 is SVGAGI. The germline V and J ends were trimmed by 5 bases and 3 bases, with 10 bases remaining between them. CDR3 coding DNA: TGTGCCAGCAGTAACAATCGGGCTAATGAAAAACTGTTTTTT. This sequence encodes CASSNNRANEKLFF.

V is TRBV30 and J is TRBJ2-1; the match to TRBD2 covers 8 bases. Germline V CDR1 and CDR2: GTSNPN, SVGIG (reference sequence). Trimming cost V 0 bases and J 7 bases; bases outside gene matches: 8. This CDR3 spans 15 amino acids. CDR3 in DNA: TGTGCCTGGAGTGTTGGCGGGGGGTTTGGGAATGAGCAGTTCTTC. It yields the protein CAWSVGGGFGNEQFF.

This clone was counted only a few times. The J gene is TRBJ1-2, the V gene TRBV9, with D possibly TRBD1 on 6 matching bases. Germline V gene lookup returns CDR1 SGDLS and CDR2 YYNGEE. There are 12 residues in the CDR3. V was pared by 4 bases and J by 8 bases, with 12 bases between. CDR3 in amino acids: CASSSQDRGYTF. CDR3 in DNA: TGTGCCAGCAGCTCTCAAGACAGGGGCTACACCTTC.